This T cell receptor beta chain is from a study of Ad26.COV2.S vaccination and SARS-CoV-2 variants (dated by TCRdb to the early 2020s). Turning to the overall study: Donors in the vaccine arm were drawn from COV1001, a phase I-IIa trial of Ad26.COV2.S in healthy adults that was multicentre, randomized, double-blind and placebo-controlled. Investigators remained blinded to trial group allocation during experiments and outcome assessment. Trial participants were randomized into five groups of five: low-dose or high-dose Ad26.COV2.S given once or twice, or placebo on both occasions. The TCR-sequenced set comprised about 30 samples: about 19 Ad26.COV2.S vaccine recipients, 5 placebo recipients and 8 SARS-CoV-2 convalescent individuals. TCRbeta repertoire sequencing served as the tool for gauging how specific and how broad the SARS-CoV-2-reactive T cell receptors were following Ad26.COV2.S vaccination. Dosing of Ad26.COV2.S was intramuscular, at either 5x10^10 or 1x10^11 viral particles, delivered as one shot or as two shots spaced 56 days apart.

Worth noting for this clone: The clone's antigen remains unknown. Base-call qualities are not available, and no considerably larger clone is one nucleotide away.

The immunoSEQ Assay was the method used to sequence TCRbeta CDR3 regions. After extraction, genomic DNA underwent amplification by bias-controlled multiplex PCR, followed by high-throughput sequencing. The authors processed their data as follows. To quantify the absolute abundance of each unique TCRbeta CDR3 region, sequences were collapsed and filtered. Usable DNA was measured by amplifying reference genes present in all nucleated cells, and TCRbeta template counts were normalized to that usable DNA to estimate T cell fraction. Repertoire TCRs were annotated as SARS-CoV-2-specific when V gene, CDR3 amino acid sequence and J gene were exactly matched to a known reactive TCR set. The reference SARS-CoV-2 TCR set came from MIRA and was filtered for enrichment in COVID-19-positive ImmuneCODE repertoires, removing public or cross-reactive TCRs. Using the MIRA antigens, annotated TCRs were further analysed by specific ORF or by position within an ORF. Breadth was defined as annotated unique rearrangements over total unique productive rearrangements; depth was the summed frequency of those rearrangements. Two-sided Wilcoxon rank-sum tests were applied when comparing TCR breadth between groups. TCRdb mirrors the immuneACCESS table, restricted to in-frame sequences. Some clones are absent from its copies; in checked studies, under half trace to an unresolved V gene, and the reason for the others is unknown. V and J calls and clone size are those listed in that table; D and trimming were worked out from the DNA. This sample is represented by about 350,000 clones; around 90% of them were singletons. Of the sample, about 6.4% is held by the ten largest clones.

General conclusions and limits of the study: Vaccine and placebo recipients had similar non-spike TCR breadth, a finding consistent with the vaccine containing only spike. It was noted by the authors that total T cell responses may have been underestimated by the TCR breadth and depth analyses. The study was not powered to compare responses between vaccine doses or regimens. After vaccination, spike-specific CD8+ and CD4+ T cell responses were reported to show substantial breadth. Ad26.COV2.S recipients had higher spike-specific TCR breadth than placebo recipients (P = 0.0014).

The sample's treatment or condition label, in plain terms: some 20 received Ad26.COV2.S at low or high dose, single or two shots; five or six received placebo; per-sample allocation not given. Repertoires of vaccine and placebo recipients were sequenced from samples taken on day 63 after the first injection. Between 29 July and 7 August 2020, Cohort 1b enrolled 25 adults aged 18-55 years at one site in Boston, USA. Ad26.COV2.S was a replication-incompetent adenovirus type 26 vector expressing a prefusion-stabilized SARS-CoV-2 spike protein from the original Wuhan strain. V is shortened by 7 bases, J by 4 bases, and the region joining them spans 17 bases. The CDR3 covers 15 residues, taking in both the cysteine and the phenylalanine. Only the CDR3 part of the read is kept: 45 bases, read in frame from the first base. Reading the germline V gene gives CDR1 ENHRY and CDR2 SYGVKD.

Sequenced material: peripheral blood, taken in a trial of Ad26.COV2.S vaccine versus placebo. The TCR sequence derives from a person between 18 and 65 years old who received the Ad26.COV2.S COVID-19 vaccine or a placebo. The sequence is built from TRBV10-3 and TRBJ1-5; no D gene can be assigned with confidence. The CDR3 reads CAINGEGLGNQPQHF. In nucleotide form, the sequence is TGTGCCATCAACGGAGAGGGTCTCGGGAATCAGCCCCAGCATTTT.